This record looks at one T cell receptor beta chain sequence and its context. The sample originates from a study of CD8 T cells in Susac syndrome. RNA in amounts of roughly 0.45 to 1 ug was reverse transcribed with random hexamers. TCRdb re-called the immunoSEQ multiplex PCR reads through MiXCR, storing one row per CDR3 protein. The sample contains under 70,000 distinct CDR3 sequences, roughly 92% of which appear only once. Unmatched junction bases numbered 14, after V lost 5 bases and J lost 10 bases. CDR3 size: 16 residues. Germline lookup yields CDR1 SEHNR and CDR2 FQNEAQ (reference sequence). The chain uses TRBV7-9 and TRBJ2-1; the match to TRBD1 covers 10 bases. Sequencing was performed on CD8+ T cells from PBMCs. The TCR sequence derives from a human donor in good health. The CDR3 nucleotides are TGTGCCAGCAGCCCGACGCCGGGACAGGGGCAGAGGGAGCAGTTCTTC. This encodes CASSPTPGQGQREQFF. Full variable domain (rest looked up from reference TRBV7-9 and TRBJ2-1): DTGVSQNPRHKITKRGQNVTFRCDPISEHNRLYWYRQTLGQGPEFLTYFQNEAQLEKSRLLSDRFSAERPKGSFSTLEIQRTEQGDSAMYLCASSPTPGQGQREQFFGPGTRLTVL.